Below are 19 T cell receptor beta chains sequenced from a single sample in a study of T cell responses to AZD1222 COVID-19 vaccine. Clones were sequenced by immunoSEQ multiplex PCR, and TCRdb holds only the in-frame ones, with some missing. The repertoire has 15,000 to 19,000 clones, about 88% of them found once; the top ten carry roughly 2.8%. Sequenced material: peripheral blood, taken 28 days after the second AZD1222 dose. These receptor sequences come from an adult who received the AZD1222 COVID-19 vaccine.

This rearrangement joins TRBV19 to TRBJ1-1; D might be TRBD1 (6 bases). CDR3 length equals 15 residues. V was clipped by 7 bases and J by 2 bases, with 17 bases between them. Germline V gene lookup returns CDR1 LNHDA and CDR2 SQIVND (reference sequence). In DNA form, the CDR3 reads TGTGCCAGTACCGAATGGGGGGCCGTTAACACTGAAGCTTTCTTT. Protein product: CASTEWGAVNTEAFF.

The chain couples TRBV7-2 to TRBJ2-3, with no clear D. CDR3 length equals 14 residues. The ends were cut back, 5 bases at V and 2 bases at J, with 11 bases in the middle. CDR1 is SGHTA, CDR2 FQGNSA, per germline. In DNA form, the CDR3 reads TGTGCCAGCAGCCTGCGACTGATCACAGATACGCAGTATTTT. Protein sequence: CASSLRLITDTQYF. The whole variable domain, filled in from reference TRBV7-2 and TRBJ2-3, reads GAGVSQSPSNKVTEKGKDVELRCDPISGHTALYWYRQSLGQGLEFLIYFQGNSAPDKSGLPSDRFSAERTGGSVSTLTIQRTQQEDSAVYLCASSLRLITDTQYFGPGTRLTVL.

Only a few counts were recorded for this clone. V usage is TRBV7-6 and J usage is TRBJ2-1, with TRBD1 matching over 7 bases. Germline CDR1 SGHVS, CDR2 FNYEAQ. This CDR3 is built from 16 residues. Unmatched junction bases numbered 9, after V lost 2 bases and J lost 5 bases. CDR3 protein: CASSLRDSLGNNEQFF. In nucleotides, the CDR3 is TGTGCCAGCAGCTTAAGGGACAGTTTAGGGAACAATGAGCAGTTCTTC.

The chain links TRBV7-9 to TRBJ2-1; 9 bases map to TRBD2. In germline, CDR1 is SEHNR, CDR2 FQNEAQ (reference sequence). The length of the CDR3 is 15 residues. V lost 1 base, J lost 7 bases, and 5 bases stayed unmatched. The CDR3 region is CASSLEGTSRNEQFF. Written as DNA, the CDR3 is TGTGCCAGCAGCTTAGAAGGGACTAGCAGGAATGAGCAGTTCTTC.

This sequence joins TRBV28 and TRBJ2-2; 8 bases line up with TRBD1. CDR3 length: 15 residues. Trimming at V came to 3 bases and at J to 3 bases, leaving 3 bases not matched to a gene. Per the germline V gene, CDR1 is MDHEN and CDR2 is SYDVKM. CDR3 sequence (DNA): TGTGCCAGCAGTTTCGGGACAGGTTACACCGGGGAGCTGTTTTTT. Its translation: CASSFGTGYTGELFF.

This clone occurred once. The chain links TRBV28 to TRBJ1-1, with D tentatively TRBD1 (6 bases). Trimming removed 2 bases at V and 0 bases at J, with 16 bases between. The CDR3 has 17 amino acids. CDR1 is MDHEN and CDR2 is SYDVKM in the germline V gene. In DNA, the CDR3 is TGTGCCAGCAGTTTAAGGGGGGTCGGTCGCATGAACACTGAAGCTTTCTTT. Residues: CASSLRGVGRMNTEAFF.

This clone was picked up a small number of times. The V call is TRBV15, the J call TRBJ2-3, with no clear D. V was trimmed by 3 bases and J by 1 base, leaving 8 bases between them. CDR1 LNHNV and CDR2 YYDKDF come from the germline V gene (reference sequence). The CDR3 runs 14 residues. The CDR3 protein is CATSRSPGTDTQYF. The CDR3, as DNA: TGTGCCACCAGCAGGTCTCCGGGCACAGATACGCAGTATTTT.

This chain uses TRBV9 with TRBJ2-2; possibly TRBD2 for D (6 bases). This CDR3 has 19 amino acids. The V end lost 4 bases, the J end lost 2 bases, and 24 bases lay between the germline ends. The germline V gene encodes CDR1 SGDLS and CDR2 YYNGEE. The CDR3 loop reads CASSYRDSHWGGNTGELFF. CDR3 nucleotides: TGTGCCAGCAGCTACCGGGACTCTCACTGGGGCGGAAACACCGGGGAGCTGTTTTTT.

In its sample, this clone was seen once. J is TRBJ2-5 and V is TRBV28, with 8 positions matching TRBD1. The junction had 3 bases not matched to a gene; V was cut back by 8 bases and J by 4 bases. Germline CDR1 is MDHEN and CDR2 is SYDVKM. The CDR3 spans 12 residues. As DNA, the CDR3 is TGTGCCAGCGGCAGGGGGCTAGAGACCCAGTACTTC. Translated: CASGRGLETQYF.

The CDR3, as DNA: TGTGCCACCAGCGTACGCTCAAGTACCTACGAGCAGTACTTC. Protein: CATSVRSSTYEQYF. The chain uses TRBV15 and TRBJ2-7; D uncertain. The germline gives CDR1 LNHNV, CDR2 YYDKDF (reference sequence). Trimming removed 5 bases at V and 2 bases at J, with 13 bases between. This CDR3 spans 14 amino acids.

CDR3 in DNA: TGTGCCAGCAGCGAAGCCGGGACATTCAATCAGCCCCAGCATTTT. It encodes CASSEAGTFNQPQHF. V gene TRBV9 combines with J gene TRBJ1-5; D is possibly TRBD1 (6 bases). Germline-derived CDR1 and CDR2 are SGDLS and YYNGEE. CDR3 length: 15 residues. With 3 bases removed from V and 3 bases from J, the gap between germline ends came to 13 bases.

This sequence joins TRBV28 and TRBJ2-7; D possibly matches TRBD1 or TRBD2 (5 bases each). Deletions cut 4 bases from V and 3 bases from J, with 19 bases between. The CDR3 is 16 amino acids. Per germline, CDR1 MDHEN and CDR2 SYDVKM. CDR3 nucleotides: TGTGCCAGCAGTTCGTCCCCCGGGGCCAAGGGCTACGAGCAGTACTTC. Its protein is CASSSSPGAKGYEQYF.

The chain carries TRBV11-3 and TRBJ1-2, with D unresolved. Trimming pared 5 bases from V and 5 bases from J, leaving 9 bases between. Germline V CDR1 and CDR2: SGHNT, YENEEA. CDR3 size: 12 residues. The CDR3 DNA sequence: TGTGCCAGCAGCCAAGGACGGTATGGCTACACCTTC. This gives the protein CASSQGRYGYTF.

Comment on this clone: A junction boundary mismatches the germline segment, possibly from a read error. The chain recombines TRBV7-9 with TRBJ1-2; no definite D call. Germline-derived CDR1 and CDR2 are SEHNR and FQNEAQ (reference sequence). CDR3 length: 13 amino acids. The CDR3 loop is CASSPTREGYPPF. As DNA, the CDR3 is TGTGCCAGCAGCCCCACACGGGAAGGGTACCCACCCTTC.

This chain uses TRBV3-1 (or the pseudogene TRBV3-2) with TRBJ1-6; TRBD1 might be the D (5 bases). Trimming left V 4 bases short and J 0 bases short, with 7 bases between. Germline CDR1 reads LGHDT; CDR2 reads YNNKEL (reference sequence). The CDR3 covers 15 residues. CDR3 nucleotides: TGTGCCAGCAGCCCGAGGGGCTCCTATAATTCACCCCTCCACTTT. Amino acids: CASSPRGSYNSPLHF.

The chain links TRBV7-9 to TRBJ1-3; D perhaps matches TRBD1 (6 bases). Germline CDR1 is SEHNR and CDR2 is FQNEAQ (reference sequence). The CDR3 contains 14 residues. Deletions cut 5 bases from V and 2 bases from J, with 10 bases between. This CDR3 is CASSRGQTGNTIYF. The CDR3 DNA is TGTGCCAGCAGCCGAGGACAGACTGGAAACACCATATATTTT.

The V call is TRBV28, the J call TRBJ2-5; D is perhaps TRBD2 (6 bases). The ends were cut back, 6 bases at V and 5 bases at J, with 16 bases in the middle. Germline V lookup: CDR1 MDHEN, CDR2 SYDVKM. This CDR3 has 14 amino acids. CDR3: CASSSGGASETQYF. In DNA form, the CDR3 reads TGTGCCAGCAGCTCGGGCGGGGCCTCCGAGACCCAGTACTTC. Supplemented by reference TRBV28 and TRBJ2-5, the full variable domain reads DVKVTQSSRYLVKRTGEKVFLECVQDMDHENMFWYRQDPGLGLRLIYFSYDVKMKEKGDIPEGYSVSREKKERFSLILESASTNQTSMYLCASSSGGASETQYFGPGTRLLVL.

The chain combines TRBV6-5 with TRBJ2-1, with no clear D. The CDR3 spans 15 residues. V was shortened by 9 bases and J by 0 bases, with 15 bases between the two germline ends. Germline V lookup: CDR1 MNHEY, CDR2 SVGAGI. The CDR3 DNA reads TGTGCCAGTACTTTGATCTGGAGCTCCTACAATGAGCAGTTCTTC. This gives the protein CASTLIWSSYNEQFF.

The rearrangement uses TRBV6-5 and TRBJ2-7, with 11 bases lining up with TRBD2. The CDR3 runs 13 residues. V trimming: 11 bases; J trimming: 0 bases; junction bases outside the gene matches: 3. The germline gives CDR1 MNHEY, CDR2 SVGAGI. This CDR3 is CALAGGFSYEQYF. CDR3 DNA sequence: TGTGCCCTAGCGGGAGGATTCTCCTACGAGCAGTACTTC.